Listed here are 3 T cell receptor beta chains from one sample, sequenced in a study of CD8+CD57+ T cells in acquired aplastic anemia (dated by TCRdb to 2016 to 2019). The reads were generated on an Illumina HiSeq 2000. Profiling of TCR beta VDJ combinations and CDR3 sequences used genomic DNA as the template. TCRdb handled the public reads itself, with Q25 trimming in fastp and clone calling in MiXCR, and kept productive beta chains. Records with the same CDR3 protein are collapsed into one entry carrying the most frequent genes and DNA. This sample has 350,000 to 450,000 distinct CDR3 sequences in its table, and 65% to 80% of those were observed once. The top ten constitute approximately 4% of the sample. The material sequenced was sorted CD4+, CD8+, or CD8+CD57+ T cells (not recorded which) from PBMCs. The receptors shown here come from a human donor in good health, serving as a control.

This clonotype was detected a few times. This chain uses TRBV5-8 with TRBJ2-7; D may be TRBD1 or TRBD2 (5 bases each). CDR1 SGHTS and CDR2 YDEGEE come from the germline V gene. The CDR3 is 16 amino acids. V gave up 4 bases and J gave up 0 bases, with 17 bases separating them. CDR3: CASSPLPGPSSYEQYF. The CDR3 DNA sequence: TGTGCCAGCAGCCCCCTACCGGGGCCGAGCTCCTACGAGCAGTACTTC.

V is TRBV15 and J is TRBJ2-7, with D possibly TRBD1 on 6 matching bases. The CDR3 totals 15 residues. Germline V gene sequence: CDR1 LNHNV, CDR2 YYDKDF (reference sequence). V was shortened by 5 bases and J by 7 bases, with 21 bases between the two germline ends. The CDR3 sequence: CATSPPAQGAREQYF. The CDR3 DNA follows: TGTGCCACCAGCCCGCCGGCACAGGGCGCGCGGGAGCAGTACTTC.

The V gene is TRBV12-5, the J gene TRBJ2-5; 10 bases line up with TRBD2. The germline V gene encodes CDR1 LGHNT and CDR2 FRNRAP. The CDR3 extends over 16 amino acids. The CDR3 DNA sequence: TGTGCCAGCAAGCCCCAAACAGCGGGGGGGCCCCAGACCCAGTACTTC. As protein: CASKPQTAGGPQTQYF.